This T cell receptor beta chain derives from a study of CD8 T cells in ankylosing spondylitis. Study-level points and caveats: Earlier studies detected some motif variants in reactive arthritis synovial fluid and blood. CD8+ cells made up the disease-linked clones, which were relatively rare in peripheral blood.

TCRdb called the 5' RACE reads again in MiXCR, with one record for every CDR3 protein. The table includes about 210,000 distinct CDR3 sequences, 8% to 10% detected once. This clonotype was observed many times. Its antigen is undetermined. Trimming shortened V by 5 bases and J by 5 bases, and 15 bases separated the two germline ends. This CDR3 has 13 amino acids. Germline V lookup: CDR1 DFQATT, CDR2 SNEGSKA (reference sequence). This TCR derives from a female donor with ankylosing spondylitis or in good health (not recorded which). The sequenced sample was blood, either unsorted or a sorted T cell fraction (not recorded which). This chain uses TRBV20-1 with TRBJ2-5; D may be TRBD1 or TRBD2 (6 bases each). CDR3 amino acids: CSAGPGGWETQYF. CDR3 bases: TGCAGTGCTGGTCCCGGGGGCTGGGAGACCCAGTACTTC.